The 17 T cell receptor beta chains below all came from one sample that was sequenced in a study of T-cell memory formation after mild COVID-19. TCRdb reanalysed the 5' RACE reads using MiXCR and keeps one entry per CDR3 protein. This sample has over 500,000 distinct CDR3 sequences, with 17% found just once. The sequenced sample was PBMCs or a T cell subset sorted from them (not recorded which). Receptors originate from an adult woman who had mild COVID-19 (a few samples of this study predate the infection). Cell type and time point are not known.

This clonotype has only a few counts. This chain connects TRBV5-5 to TRBJ2-1, with a possible D match to TRBD1 (6 bases). V lost 3 bases and J 2 bases, leaving 18 bases between the germline ends. The CDR3 length is 17 residues. Germline CDR1 SGHKS, CDR2 YYEKEE (reference sequence). The CDR3 loop is CASSWKSGARTYNEQFF. The DNA of the CDR3 is TGTGCCAGCAGCTGGAAGTCAGGGGCCCGTACCTACAATGAGCAGTTCTTC.

The CDR3 nucleotides read TGTGCCAGCAGCGGCCTCAGGTGGACAGGGCCTCCTCGGGAGGGAAGTTCACCCCTCCACTTT. This sequence encodes CASSGLRWTGPPREGSSPLHF. The chain carries TRBV7-2 and TRBJ1-6; 8 nucleotides match TRBD1. The germline V gene has CDR1 SGHTA and CDR2 FQGNSA. The junction had 27 bases not matched to a gene; V was cut back by 5 bases and J by 9 bases. The length of the CDR3 is 21 residues. Using reference TRBV7-2 and TRBJ1-6 for the parts outside the CDR3, the full variable domain is GAGVSQSPSNKVTEKGKDVELRCDPISGHTALYWYRQSLGQGLEFLIYFQGNSAPDKSGLPSDRFSAERTGGSVSTLTIQRTQQEDSAVYLCASSGLRWTGPPREGSSPLHFGNGTRLTVT.

V is TRBV4-1 and J is TRBJ2-2; 12 nucleotides align to TRBD2. The CDR3 totals 16 residues. V lost 4 bases to trimming and J lost 7 bases; unmatched junction nucleotides: 7. Germline V gene lookup returns CDR1 MGHRA and CDR2 YSYEKL. CDR3 loop: CASSPGLAGRIGELFF. The CDR3 bases are TGCGCCAGCAGCCCCGGACTAGCGGGGAGAATCGGGGAGCTGTTTTTT.

This clonotype has only a few counts. This chain connects TRBV27 to TRBJ1-4; D ambiguous. V lost 2 bases, J lost 0 bases, and 7 bases lay in between. The CDR3 extends over 15 amino acids. CDR1 is MNHEY and CDR2 is SMNVEV in the germline V gene (reference sequence). This CDR3 is CASSLRSATNEKLFF. The CDR3 DNA reads TGTGCCAGCAGTTTACGGTCCGCAACTAATGAAAAACTGTTTTTT.

This clonotype occurred a few times. The chain joins TRBV12-3 or TRBV12-4 to TRBJ2-4; TRBD1 aligns across 8 bases. This CDR3 is built from 14 residues. J was trimmed by 6 bases and V by 5 bases; bases with no gene match: 6. The CDR3 sequence: CASSTDRERNIQYF. Written as DNA, the CDR3 is TGTGCCAGCAGTACGGACAGGGAAAGAAACATTCAGTACTTC.

The table lists this clonotype with a few counts. This sequence joins TRBV7-2 and TRBJ2-1, with TRBD2 matching over 7 bases. V lost 5 bases, J lost 5 bases, and 30 bases stayed unmatched. The CDR3 contains 22 residues. Germline V gene lookup returns CDR1 SGHTA and CDR2 FQGNSA. The CDR3 reads CASSPRLAPLARGVVVNNEQFF. The CDR3 DNA reads TGTGCCAGCAGCCCTAGACTAGCCCCTCTAGCTCGTGGGGTGGTGGTGAACAATGAGCAGTTCTTC.

The J gene is TRBJ2-1, the V gene TRBV20-1; 9 bases align to TRBD2. V lost 1 base, J lost 6 bases, and 10 bases stayed unmatched. The germline V gene encodes CDR1 DFQATT and CDR2 SNEGSKA (reference sequence). CDR3 length: 16 amino acids. This chain's CDR3 is CSARAPIAGARNEQFF. Here the CDR3 DNA reads TGCAGTGCTAGAGCCCCCATAGCGGGAGCACGCAATGAGCAGTTCTTC.

This clonotype was counted between two and nine times. The chain has TRBV12-3 or TRBV12-4 and TRBJ1-3; D unresolved. The CDR3 covers 11 residues. Deletions cut 3 bases from V and 8 bases from J, with 5 bases between. CDR3 coding DNA: TGTGCCAGCAGTTTGGGATACACCATATATTTT. It yields the protein CASSLGYTIYF.

The V and J genes are TRBV4-1 and TRBJ2-5, with D possibly called TRBD1 or TRBD2 (5 bases each). V was pared by 3 bases and J by 2 bases, with 13 bases between. Germline V gene lookup returns CDR1 MGHRA and CDR2 YSYEKL. CDR3 size: 15 residues. The CDR3 nucleotides are TGCGCCAGCAGCCAGGGGGTCCAGGCTCAAGAGACCCAGTACTTC. Encoded protein: CASSQGVQAQETQYF.

Written as DNA, the CDR3 is TGTGCCTGGAGTCTAGGACAGGGAAGGTCCATATATTTT. Protein: CAWSLGQGRSIYF. The chain links TRBV30 to TRBJ1-3; 8 positions match TRBD1. Trimming cost V 2 bases and J 11 bases; bases outside gene matches: 8. Germline-derived CDR1 and CDR2 are GTSNPN and SVGIG (reference sequence). The CDR3 runs to 13 residues.

This clonotype was observed a few times. The chain couples TRBV7-2 to TRBJ2-3; no definite D call. Trimming removed 5 bases at V and 2 bases at J, with 11 bases between. The CDR3 runs 14 residues. CDR1 is SGHTA and CDR2 is FQGNSA in the germline V gene. The CDR3 sequence: CASSLAPNTDTQYF. The CDR3 DNA reads as TGTGCCAGCAGCCTGGCACCCAACACAGATACGCAGTATTTT.

The chain couples TRBV15 to TRBJ1-2; D not certain. Trimming shortened V by 0 bases and J by 1 base, and 6 bases separated the two germline ends. This CDR3 comprises 14 residues. Germline assignment: CDR1 LNHNV and CDR2 YYDKDF (reference sequence). DNA for the CDR3: TGTGCCACCAGCAGAGAGGGCGGTAACTATGGCTACACCTTC. Residues: CATSREGGNYGYTF. Full variable domain (missing parts from reference TRBV15 and TRBJ1-2): DAMVIQNPRYQVTQFGKPVTLSCSQTLNHNVMYWYQQKSSQAPKLLFHYYDKDFNNEADTPDNFQSRRPNTSFCFLDIRSPGLGDTAMYLCATSREGGNYGYTFGSGTRLTVV.

The rearrangement uses TRBV6-5 and TRBJ2-4; D is unresolved. Trimming shortened V by 6 bases and J by 1 base, and 7 bases separated the two germline ends. From germline, CDR1 is MNHEY and CDR2 SVGAGI. The CDR3 contains 13 residues. The CDR3 is CASRDGAKNIQYF. The CDR3 nucleotides are TGTGCCAGCAGGGATGGGGCCAAAAACATTCAGTACTTC.

The CDR3 nucleotides are TGTGCCTGGAGGAGTGGTCAGCCCCAGCATTTT. Amino acids: CAWRSGQPQHF. The chain links TRBV30 to TRBJ1-5; no clear D gene. The germline V gene encodes CDR1 GTSNPN and CDR2 SVGIG (reference sequence). The CDR3 spans 11 residues. Trimming stripped 3 bases from V and 6 bases from J, with 6 bases between.

The chain uses TRBV9 and TRBJ2-7; possible D gene TRBD1, 5 bases. This CDR3 comprises 14 residues. V was clipped by 1 base and J by 0 bases, with 8 bases between them. Germline CDR1 and CDR2: SGDLS and YYNGEE. This CDR3 reads CASSVMDNSYEQYF. The CDR3 DNA follows: TGTGCCAGCAGCGTAATGGACAACTCCTACGAGCAGTACTTC.

This chain uses TRBV10-3 with TRBJ2-2; D ambiguous. The germline CDR1 and CDR2 sequences are ENHRY and SYGVKD. V was clipped by 0 bases and J by 3 bases, with 5 bases between them. The CDR3 loop spans 14 amino acids. CDR3 residues: CAISESTDTGELFF. DNA of the CDR3: TGTGCCATCAGTGAGTCGACGGACACCGGGGAGCTGTTTTTT.

This clonotype was picked up a small number of times. This chain joins TRBV6-1 and TRBJ1-2, with a weak D call TRBD1 (6 bases). Germline V gives CDR1 MNHNS, CDR2 SASEGT. Trimming took 10 bases from V and 5 from J, leaving 11 bases between them. The CDR3 is 11 amino acids. The CDR3 nucleotides are TGTGCCACCCAGGGGAGATATGGCTACACCTTC. Its translation: CATQGRYGYTF.